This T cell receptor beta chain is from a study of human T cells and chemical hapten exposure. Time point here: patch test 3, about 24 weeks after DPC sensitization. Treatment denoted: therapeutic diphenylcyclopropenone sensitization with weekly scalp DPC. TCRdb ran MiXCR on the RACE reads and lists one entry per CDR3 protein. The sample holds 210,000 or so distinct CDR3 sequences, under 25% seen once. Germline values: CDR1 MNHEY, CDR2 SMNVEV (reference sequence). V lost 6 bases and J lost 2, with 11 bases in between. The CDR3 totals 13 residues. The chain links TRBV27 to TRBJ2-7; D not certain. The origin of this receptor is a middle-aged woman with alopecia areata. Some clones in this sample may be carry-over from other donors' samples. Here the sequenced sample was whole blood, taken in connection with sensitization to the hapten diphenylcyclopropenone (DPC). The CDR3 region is CASSPRAAYEQYF. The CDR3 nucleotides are TGTGCCAGCAGCCCCCGGGCTGCCTACGAGCAGTACTTC.